What follows describes a single T cell receptor (beta chain). The CDR3 spans 15 residues. Germline CDR1 is SGHTA and CDR2 is FQGNSA. Trimming took off 1 base at V and 7 bases at J, with 14 bases between the two ends. Profiling relied on immunoSEQ multiplex PCR, and the TCRdb table lists in-frame clones only, not all of them. The table shows 46,000 or so clones, with 90% occurring only once. These data come from a study of T cell changes during pregnancy in multiple sclerosis. This chain joins TRBV7-2 and TRBJ2-1; D is perhaps TRBD2 (6 bases). The sample consisted of peripheral blood, taken in the second trimester of pregnancy. The source of this sequence is a female donor in good health, enrolled as a control in a pregnancy study. CDR3 amino acids: CASSLEEGIKNEQFF. The CDR3 DNA is TGTGCCAGCAGCTTAGAGGAGGGAATAAAGAATGAGCAGTTCTTC.